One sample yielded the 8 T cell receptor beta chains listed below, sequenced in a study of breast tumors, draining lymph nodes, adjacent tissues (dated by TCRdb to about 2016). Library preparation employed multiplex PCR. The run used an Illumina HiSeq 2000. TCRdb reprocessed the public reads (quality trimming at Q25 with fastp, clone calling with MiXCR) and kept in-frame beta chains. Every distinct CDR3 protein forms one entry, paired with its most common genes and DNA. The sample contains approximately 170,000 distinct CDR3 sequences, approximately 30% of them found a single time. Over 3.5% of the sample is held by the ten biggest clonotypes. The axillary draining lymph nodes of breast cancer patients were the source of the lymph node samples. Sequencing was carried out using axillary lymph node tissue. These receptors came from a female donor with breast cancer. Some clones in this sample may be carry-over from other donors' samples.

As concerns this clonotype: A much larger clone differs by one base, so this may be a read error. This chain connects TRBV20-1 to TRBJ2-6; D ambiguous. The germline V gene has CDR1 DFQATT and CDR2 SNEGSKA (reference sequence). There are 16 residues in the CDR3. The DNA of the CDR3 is TGCAGTGCTAGGGGTTTTGGCAGCTCTGCGGCCAACGTCCTGACTTTC. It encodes CSARGFGSSAANVLTF.

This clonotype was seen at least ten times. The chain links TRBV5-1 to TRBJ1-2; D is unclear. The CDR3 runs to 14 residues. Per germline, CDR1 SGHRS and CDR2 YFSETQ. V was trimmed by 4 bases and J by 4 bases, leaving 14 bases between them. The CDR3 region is CASSQSGGAYGYTF. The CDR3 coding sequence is TGCGCCAGCAGCCAGAGTGGCGGAGCCTATGGCTACACCTTC.

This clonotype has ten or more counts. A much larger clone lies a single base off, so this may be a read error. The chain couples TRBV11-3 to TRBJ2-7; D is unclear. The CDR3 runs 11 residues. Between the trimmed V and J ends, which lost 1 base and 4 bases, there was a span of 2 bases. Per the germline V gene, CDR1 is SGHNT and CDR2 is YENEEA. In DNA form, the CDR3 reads TGTGCCAGCAGCTTAGTGTACGAGCAGTACTTC. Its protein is CASSLVYEQYF.

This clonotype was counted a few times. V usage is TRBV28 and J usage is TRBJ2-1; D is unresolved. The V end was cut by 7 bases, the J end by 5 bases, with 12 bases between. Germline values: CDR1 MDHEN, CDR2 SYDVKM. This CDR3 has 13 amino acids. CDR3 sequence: CASIRAGHNEQFF. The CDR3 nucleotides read TGTGCCAGCATTAGGGCCGGCCACAATGAGCAGTTCTTC.

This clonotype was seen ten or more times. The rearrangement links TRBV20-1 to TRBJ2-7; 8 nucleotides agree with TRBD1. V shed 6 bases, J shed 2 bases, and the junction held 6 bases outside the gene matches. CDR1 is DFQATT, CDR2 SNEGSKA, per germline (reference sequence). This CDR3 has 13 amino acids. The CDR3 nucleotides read TGCAGTGCCCCCGCGGACAGGGCCTACGAGCAGTACTTC. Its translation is CSAPADRAYEQYF.

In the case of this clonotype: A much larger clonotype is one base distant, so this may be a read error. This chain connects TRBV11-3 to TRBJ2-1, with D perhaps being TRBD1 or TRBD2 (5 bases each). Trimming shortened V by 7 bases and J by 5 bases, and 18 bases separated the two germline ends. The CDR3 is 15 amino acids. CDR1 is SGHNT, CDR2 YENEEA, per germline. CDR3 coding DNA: TGTGCCAGCACCGCACCGGGACGGCGCGACAATGAGCAGTTCTTC. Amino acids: CASTAPGRRDNEQFF.

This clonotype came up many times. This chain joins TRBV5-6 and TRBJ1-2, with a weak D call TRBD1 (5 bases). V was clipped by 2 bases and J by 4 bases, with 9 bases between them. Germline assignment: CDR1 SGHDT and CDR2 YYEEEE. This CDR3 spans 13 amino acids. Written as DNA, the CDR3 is TGTGCCAGCAGCTTAATCGGGGGCTATGGCTACACCTTC. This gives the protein CASSLIGGYGYTF.

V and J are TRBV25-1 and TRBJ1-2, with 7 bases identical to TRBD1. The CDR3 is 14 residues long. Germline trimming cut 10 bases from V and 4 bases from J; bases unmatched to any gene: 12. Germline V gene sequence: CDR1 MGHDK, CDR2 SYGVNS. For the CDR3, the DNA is TGTGCCAACGAATCCCGGGCAGGGGGCTATGGCTACACCTTC. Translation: CANESRAGGYGYTF.